These 20 T cell receptor beta chains were all obtained from the same sample, sequenced in a study of cytomegalovirus exposure and HLA in healthy donors. Produced via immunoSEQ multiplex PCR; TCRdb's table is partial and in-frame only. Of about 220,000 clones in the sample, around 90% were seen once. The material sequenced was PBMCs. The source of these receptors is a woman younger than 35 in good health and CMV-seronegative.

The chain is built from TRBV29-1 and TRBJ2-7; D not resolved. The CDR3 is 13 amino acids. With 0 bases removed from V and 3 bases from J, the gap between germline ends came to 9 bases. From germline, CDR1 is SQVTM and CDR2 ANQGSEA. CDR3 sequence: CSVEEELRYEQYF. The CDR3 region has the DNA TGCAGCGTTGAAGAAGAATTGCGCTACGAGCAGTACTTC.

This clone was counted a few times. The chain links TRBV2 to TRBJ1-2; D is perhaps TRBD1 (6 bases). The CDR3 has 13 residues. The V end was cut by 1 base, the J end by 7 bases, with 10 bases between. Germline values: CDR1 SNHLY, CDR2 FYNNEI. The CDR3 sequence: CASSEDRVGGYTF. CDR3 sequence (DNA): TGTGCCAGCAGTGAAGACAGGGTTGGTGGCTACACCTTC.

This CDR3 reads CASSTGHLSSYEQYF. CDR3 DNA sequence: TGTGCCAGCAGCACTGGACACCTAAGCTCCTACGAGCAGTACTTC. The rearrangement links TRBV5-5 to TRBJ2-7; TRBD1 is a possible D gene (5 bases). V gave up 4 bases and J gave up 0 bases, with 14 bases separating them. Germline loops: CDR1 SGHKS, CDR2 YYEKEE (reference sequence). CDR3 length: 15 amino acids.

V gene TRBV19 combines with J gene TRBJ2-7; 13 bases are shared with TRBD2. CDR1 and CDR2 (germline): LNHDA, SQIVND (reference sequence). The CDR3 runs 14 residues. J gave up 2 bases and V 6 bases, and 1 base lay outside the gene matches. The CDR3 region is CASRLAGGAYEQYF. Here the CDR3 DNA reads TGTGCCAGTAGACTAGCGGGAGGGGCCTACGAGCAGTACTTC.

This chain links TRBV6-1 with TRBJ1-1, with D possibly matching TRBD1 (5 bases). Germline values: CDR1 MNHNS, CDR2 SASEGT. The CDR3 loop spans 14 amino acids. Trimming took 8 bases from V and 4 from J, leaving 17 bases between them. The CDR3, as DNA: TGTGCCAGCGTGGGACTGGGTAGGTTCACTGAAGCTTTCTTT. It is translated as CASVGLGRFTEAFF.

There are a few counts of this clone. CDR3 loop: CAWDTGRDQPQHF. The CDR3 nucleotides read TGTGCCTGGGATACAGGGAGAGATCAGCCCCAGCATTTT. V gene TRBV30 combines with J gene TRBJ1-5; tentatively, D is TRBD1 (6 bases). The germline CDR1 and CDR2 sequences are GTSNPN and SVGIG (reference sequence). V dropped 5 bases and J dropped 5 bases, with 13 bases sitting between them. The CDR3 sequence is 13 residues long.

The V gene is TRBV5-1, the J gene TRBJ2-7, with D unresolved. The ends were cut back, 5 bases at V and 1 base at J, with 10 bases in the middle. This CDR3 region has 13 residues. The germline V gene has CDR1 SGHRS and CDR2 YFSETQ. This chain's CDR3 is CASSSTESYEQYF. For the CDR3, the DNA is TGCGCCAGCAGTTCCACTGAATCCTACGAGCAGTACTTC.

The gene calls are TRBV5-4 and TRBJ2-1; D uncertain. CDR1 and CDR2 (germline): SGHNT, YYREEE (reference sequence). Between the trimmed V and J ends, which lost 0 bases and 10 bases, there was a span of 8 bases. The length of the CDR3 is 12 residues. CDR3 residues: CASSLGFGEQFF. The CDR3 bases are TGTGCCAGCAGCTTGGGCTTCGGGGAGCAGTTCTTC.

The chain links TRBV28 to TRBJ2-7; 11 bases fit TRBD1. CDR1 MDHEN and CDR2 SYDVKM come from the germline V gene. V lost 3 bases, J lost 6 bases, and 4 bases stayed unmatched. CDR3 length: 14 residues. The DNA of the CDR3 is TGTGCCAGCAGTTTCGAGGACAGGGGGCTCGAGCAGTACTTC. As protein: CASSFEDRGLEQYF.

The rearrangement joins TRBV5-4 to TRBJ1-3; TRBD1 is a possible D gene (5 bases). Germline CDR1 SGHNT, CDR2 YYREEE (reference sequence). V was trimmed by 4 bases and J by 2 bases, leaving 10 bases between them. This CDR3 contains 14 residues. The DNA of the CDR3 is TGTGCCAGCAGCCTAAGGGGAACTGGAAACACCATATATTTT. Its protein is CASSLRGTGNTIYF.

The chain carries TRBV2 and TRBJ2-1; 8 nucleotides align to TRBD2. Germline assignment: CDR1 SNHLY and CDR2 FYNNEI. Trimming cost V 3 bases and J 15 bases; bases outside gene matches: 7. The CDR3 runs to 12 residues. The CDR3: CASSDSGGPPFF. CDR3 nucleotides: TGTGCCAGCAGTGACTCGGGAGGGCCTCCGTTCTTC.

The chain is built from TRBV23-1 and TRBJ2-7, with TRBD1 matching over 8 bases. TRBV23-1 is recorded as an ORF, its role being uncertain. The junction had 9 bases not matched to a gene; V was cut back by 4 bases and J by 4 bases. The CDR3 extends over 15 amino acids. The CDR3 spells CASSLRRQGTYEQYF. The CDR3 DNA follows: TGCGCCAGCAGTCTACGTCGACAGGGGACATACGAGCAGTACTTC.

The chain links TRBV30 to TRBJ2-4; D is unresolved. Germline V gene data show CDR1 as GTSNPN and CDR2 as SVGIG (reference sequence). V was cut by 3 bases and J by 0 bases, with 6 bases left in between. The CDR3 covers 13 residues. This chain's CDR3 is CAWSFLAKNIQYF. CDR3 in DNA: TGTGCCTGGAGCTTCCTAGCCAAAAACATTCAGTACTTC.

The CDR3 sequence is CASSLPGQGIAEQYF. Written as DNA, the CDR3 is TGTGCCAGCAGCTTACCGGGACAGGGAATCGCCGAGCAGTACTTC. The rearrangement links TRBV7-9 to TRBJ2-7; TRBD1 aligns across 9 bases. Trimming removed 2 bases from V and 6 bases from J; junction bases left unmatched: 8. Germline V gene lookup returns CDR1 SEHNR and CDR2 FQNEAQ (reference sequence). The CDR3 runs 15 residues. The whole variable domain, remainder taken from reference TRBV7-9 and TRBJ2-7, is DTGVSQNPRHKITKRGQNVTFRCDPISEHNRLYWYRQTLGQGPEFLTYFQNEAQLEKSRLLSDRFSAERPKGSFSTLEIQRTEQGDSAMYLCASSLPGQGIAEQYFGPGTRLTVT.

The J gene is TRBJ2-7, the V gene TRBV7-8; D gene uncertain. This CDR3 is 15 amino acids long. Germline V gene sequence: CDR1 SGHVS, CDR2 FQNEAQ. Between the trimmed V and J ends, which lost 5 bases and 2 bases, there was a span of 16 bases. The CDR3 region has the DNA TGTGCCAGCAGCCAATCGGGTCTCGGTGCCTACGAGCAGTACTTC. Amino acids: CASSQSGLGAYEQYF.

This chain connects TRBV5-4 to TRBJ1-1; 9 bases map to TRBD1. This CDR3 has 13 residues. Germline CDR1 SGHNT, CDR2 YYREEE (reference sequence). The junction had 10 bases not matched to a gene; V was cut back by 5 bases and J by 11 bases. The CDR3 is CASRPGTGRNAFF. The CDR3 region has the DNA TGTGCCAGCAGACCCGGGACAGGGCGAAACGCTTTCTTT.

The rearrangement uses TRBV28 and TRBJ1-4, with D perhaps TRBD1 (6 bases). This CDR3 has 14 residues. Germline CDR1 is MDHEN and CDR2 is SYDVKM. The V and J ends lost 6 bases and 6 bases respectively, with 14 bases between them. The CDR3 protein is CASRSGASYEKLFF. The CDR3 nucleotides are TGTGCCAGCAGGTCAGGGGCCAGCTATGAAAAACTGTTTTTT. The full variable domain, with the rest looked up from reference TRBV28 and TRBJ1-4, is DVKVTQSSRYLVKRTGEKVFLECVQDMDHENMFWYRQDPGLGLRLIYFSYDVKMKEKGDIPEGYSVSREKKERFSLILESASTNQTSMYLCASRSGASYEKLFFGSGTQLSVL.

The chain carries TRBV28 and TRBJ1-2, with D maybe TRBD1 (5 bases). V was trimmed by 8 bases and J by 5 bases, leaving 15 bases between them. In germline, CDR1 is MDHEN, CDR2 SYDVKM. The CDR3 covers 13 residues. The CDR3 reads CASRGTARYGYTF. The DNA for the CDR3 is TGTGCCAGCCGGGGGACTGCCAGGTATGGCTACACCTTC.

The chain's CDR3 is CASSQAARGYGYTF. CDR3 DNA: TGTGCCAGCAGCCAAGCCGCCAGGGGTTATGGCTACACCTTC. This chain joins TRBV14 and TRBJ1-2, with D maybe TRBD1 (6 bases). This CDR3 spans 14 amino acids. CDR1 and CDR2 (germline): SGHDN, FVKESK. The ends were cut back, 1 base at V and 5 bases at J, with 11 bases in the middle.

CDR3 in amino acids: CASSPGDSQETQYF. The CDR3 DNA is TGTGCCAGCAGTCCGGGGGACAGTCAAGAGACCCAGTACTTC. The chain links TRBV28 to TRBJ2-5; D is possibly TRBD1 (7 bases). Germline V lookup: CDR1 MDHEN, CDR2 SYDVKM. This CDR3 is built from 14 residues. V was cut by 5 bases and J by 2 bases, with 12 bases left in between.